This passage covers 23 T cell receptor beta chains from one sample sequenced in a study of T cells in Graves' hyperthyroidism and ophthalmopathy. Template material for amplifying TCR beta CDR3 regions consisted of RNA transcripts. With the HTBI primer set, the TCR CDR3 went through a first round of RT-PCR. TCRdb ran MiXCR on the multiplex PCR reads and lists one entry per CDR3 protein. Of a few hundred thousand distinct CDR3 sequences listed, about 13% are singletons. The sequenced sample was blood. The receptors were gathered from a man aged 25 to 40 with Graves' hyperthyroidism that later progressed to Graves' ophthalmopathy.

This clonotype has a handful of counts. J is TRBJ2-3 and V is TRBV9, with 8 bases identical to TRBD2. Germline values: CDR1 SGDLS, CDR2 YYNGEE. The CDR3 loop spans 14 amino acids. The V gene end was trimmed by 0 bases and the J gene end by 6 bases; junction bases not matched to a gene: 3. The CDR3 region has the DNA TGTGCCAGCAGCGTAGGTACTAGCGGCGATACGCAGTATTTT. Its protein product is CASSVGTSGDTQYF.

This clonotype was seen only a few times. J is TRBJ1-1 and V is TRBV11-3; no clear D. Trimming removed 0 bases at V and 5 bases at J, with 19 bases between. CDR3 length equals 17 residues. Germline V gene data show CDR1 as SGHNT and CDR2 as YENEEA. Here the CDR3 reads CASSLDTGQPEGTEAFF. The CDR3 bases are TGTGCCAGCAGCTTAGACACCGGGCAGCCGGAGGGTACTGAAGCTTTCTTT.

V usage is TRBV19 and J usage is TRBJ2-2; 7 bases align to TRBD2. V shed 6 bases and J 3 bases; nucleotides not matched to a gene: 7. The CDR3 totals 15 residues. CDR1 and CDR2 (germline): LNHDA, SQIVND (reference sequence). For the CDR3, the DNA is TGTGCCAGTAGCAGAGCGGGGCCCTACACCGGGGAGCTGTTTTTT. This translates into CASSRAGPYTGELFF.

This clonotype appeared many times. The chain uses TRBV6-1 and TRBJ2-5; possibly TRBD2 for D (5 bases). The germline V and J ends were trimmed by 6 bases and 5 bases, with 16 bases remaining between them. This CDR3 region has 14 residues. Germline V gene data show CDR1 as MNHNS and CDR2 as SASEGT. CDR3 sequence (DNA): TGTGCCAGCAGCCCCGTGGTAGCGCGGGAGACCCAGTACTTC. Its protein is CASSPVVARETQYF.

The chain has TRBV19 and TRBJ2-2, with D uncertain. The CDR3 runs 15 residues. V was cut by 3 bases and J by 0 bases, with 8 bases left in between. CDR1 LNHDA and CDR2 SQIVND come from the germline V gene (reference sequence). The DNA for the CDR3 is TGTGCCAGTAGTATTGAGTTCGCGAACACCGGGGAGCTGTTTTTT. It encodes CASSIEFANTGELFF. Variable domain in full (rest from reference TRBV19 and TRBJ2-2): DGGITQSPKYLFRKEGQNVTLSCEQNLNHDAMYWYRQDPGQGLRLIYYSQIVNDFQKGDIAEGYSVSREKKESFPLTVTSAQKNPTAFYLCASSIEFANTGELFFGEGSRLTVL.

Many counts were recorded for this clonotype. The rearrangement uses TRBV7-8 and TRBJ1-1; D not resolved. The CDR3 totals 15 residues. Germline V gene lookup returns CDR1 SGHVS and CDR2 FQNEAQ. The germline V and J ends were trimmed by 1 base and 1 base, with 10 bases remaining between them. This CDR3 reads CASSLEAEWNTEAFF. The CDR3 region has the DNA TGTGCCAGCAGCTTAGAGGCAGAGTGGAACACTGAAGCTTTCTTT.

This clonotype was counted at least ten times. The chain recombines TRBV5-1 with TRBJ2-7, with 9 bases fitting TRBD1. Germline V gene sequence: CDR1 SGHRS, CDR2 YFSETQ. The CDR3 contains 15 residues. V gave up 0 bases and J gave up 0 bases; unmatched junction bases: 1. The CDR3 region has the DNA TGCGCCAGCAGCTTGGGACAGGGGGGCTCCTACGAGCAGTACTTC. This codes for CASSLGQGGSYEQYF.

The sample holds many counts of this clonotype. The V call is TRBV6-1, the J call TRBJ2-5; TRBD1 is a possible D gene (6 bases). Looked up from germline, CDR1 is MNHNS and CDR2 is SASEGT. The CDR3 is made up of 16 amino acids. V shed 1 base and J shed 4 bases, with 16 bases lying between them. DNA for the CDR3: TGTGCCAGCAGTGAAGAGCCCGCAGGGGTTGGAGAGACCCAGTACTTC. Its translation is CASSEEPAGVGETQYF.

J is TRBJ2-4 and V is TRBV7-8; D is possibly TRBD2 (5 bases). Germline CDR1 and CDR2: SGHVS and FQNEAQ. The CDR3 runs to 13 residues. V gave up 8 bases and J gave up 9 bases, with 17 bases separating them. Here the CDR3 DNA reads TGTGCCAGCTCCCGCGGAGGCATTGGCATTCAGTACTTC. It encodes CASSRGGIGIQYF.

This clonotype was seen at least ten times. The rearrangement joins TRBV7-9 to TRBJ1-1, with 10 nucleotides matching TRBD1. V was pared by 5 bases and J by 7 bases, with 7 bases of the junction left unmatched. Germline assignment: CDR1 SEHNR and CDR2 FQNEAQ (reference sequence). This CDR3 comprises 14 residues. Here the CDR3 reads CASSPDRGLSEAFF. CDR3 nucleotides: TGTGCCAGCAGCCCTGACAGGGGGCTTAGTGAAGCTTTCTTT.

V gene TRBV24-1 combines with J gene TRBJ1-2; TRBD1 agrees at 7 bases. Trimming at V came to 2 bases and at J to 5 bases, leaving 7 bases not matched to a gene. Looked up from germline, CDR1 is KGHDR and CDR2 is SFDVKD. This CDR3 is built from 15 residues. DNA of the CDR3: TGTGCCACCAGTGATTCGACAGGGAGGGCTTATGGCTACACCTTC. This gives the protein CATSDSTGRAYGYTF.

This rearrangement joins TRBV7-9 to TRBJ2-1, with 8 bases aligning to TRBD2. Trimming cost V 5 bases and J 3 bases; bases outside gene matches: 6. This CDR3 comprises 15 residues. Germline lookup yields CDR1 SEHNR and CDR2 FQNEAQ (reference sequence). CDR3 protein: CASSPTAGDYNEQFF. The CDR3 DNA reads TGTGCCAGCAGCCCAACAGCGGGGGACTACAATGAGCAGTTCTTC.

This clonotype was found a few times. This sequence joins TRBV6-1 and TRBJ1-2; maybe TRBD1 (5 bases). Germline loops: CDR1 MNHNS, CDR2 SASEGT. The germline V and J ends were trimmed by 7 bases and 2 bases, with 17 bases remaining between them. This CDR3 has 15 amino acids. The CDR3 loop reads CASTLSGAGNYGYTF. CDR3 in DNA: TGTGCCAGCACCTTATCTGGGGCTGGAAACTATGGCTACACCTTC.

This clonotype showed up just a few times. The chain is built from TRBV6-1 and TRBJ1-3; no reliable D call. From germline, CDR1 is MNHNS and CDR2 SASEGT. The CDR3 consists of 14 residues. V lost 6 bases, J lost 0 bases, and 9 bases lay in between. The CDR3 sequence: CASRGILSGNTIYF. The CDR3 DNA reads TGTGCCAGCAGGGGGATACTCTCTGGAAACACCATATATTTT.

The chain carries TRBV19 and TRBJ1-5; a weak D match, TRBD1 (5 bases). Germline lookup yields CDR1 LNHDA and CDR2 SQIVND (reference sequence). The CDR3 loop spans 15 amino acids. V lost 5 bases and J lost 7, with 18 bases in between. The CDR3 DNA is TGTGCCAGTAGTCCCCTCGGGGGAGGGCTACAGCCCCAGCATTTT. This codes for CASSPLGGGLQPQHF.

The chain has TRBV7-9 and TRBJ2-2, with D possibly TRBD2 on 6 matching bases. The CDR3 has 14 residues. Trimming shortened V by 5 bases and J by 8 bases, and 15 bases separated the two germline ends. CDR1 is SEHNR and CDR2 is FQNEAQ in the germline V gene (reference sequence). The chain's CDR3 is CASSPGLPRGELFF. CDR3 nucleotide sequence: TGTGCCAGCAGCCCGGGACTGCCGAGGGGGGAGCTGTTTTTT.

This clonotype came up many times. This chain connects TRBV7-2 to TRBJ2-7; 8 bases match TRBD1. Germline V lookup: CDR1 SGHTA, CDR2 FQGNSA. The V gene end was trimmed by 6 bases and the J gene end by 3 bases; junction bases not matched to a gene: 7. The CDR3 sequence is 14 residues long. CDR3 sequence reads: CASRPGQGFYEQYF. The CDR3 nucleotides are TGTGCCAGCAGGCCTGGACAGGGTTTCTACGAGCAGTACTTC.

The sample holds many counts of this clonotype. This chain uses TRBV3-1 with TRBJ2-1; 8 bases are a match to TRBD2. This CDR3 spans 16 amino acids. Per the germline V gene, CDR1 is LGHDT and CDR2 is YNNKEL (reference sequence). Trimming removed 6 bases from V and 2 bases from J; junction bases left unmatched: 9. The CDR3 region is CASSLSGGYTYNEQFF. For the CDR3, the DNA is TGTGCCAGCAGTCTTTCGGGGGGGTATACCTACAATGAGCAGTTCTTC.

The chain links TRBV4-3 to TRBJ1-2; the match to TRBD1 covers 12 bases. Losses at the gene ends were 3 bases for V and 3 bases for J; bases not matched to a gene: 11. This CDR3 region has 18 residues. Germline loops: CDR1 LGHNA, CDR2 YSLEER. The CDR3 is CASSHKSFRDRGHYGYTF. The CDR3, as DNA: TGCGCCAGCAGCCACAAATCCTTCCGGGACAGGGGGCACTATGGCTACACCTTC.

This clonotype appeared many times. This chain connects TRBV7-3 to TRBJ2-3; tentatively, D is TRBD1 (5 bases). Germline V gene data show CDR1 as SGHTA and CDR2 as FQGTGA. Deletions cut 3 bases from V and 1 base from J, with 11 bases between. The CDR3 consists of 15 residues. CDR3 sequence reads: CASSFQGGGTDTQYF. The CDR3 DNA sequence: TGTGCCAGCAGCTTCCAGGGCGGAGGCACAGATACGCAGTATTTT.

Ten or more counts support this clonotype. The chain combines TRBV11-3 with TRBJ2-5; the match to TRBD2 covers 14 bases. The germline gives CDR1 SGHNT, CDR2 YENEEA. This CDR3 spans 16 amino acids. V trimming: 1 base; J trimming: 5 bases; junction bases outside the gene matches: 3. This chain's CDR3 is CASSLVGLAGGETQYF. The CDR3 DNA reads as TGTGCCAGCAGCTTAGTCGGACTAGCGGGGGGCGAGACCCAGTACTTC.

Of note for this clonotype: This may come from a read error, since a much larger clone is one base off. V is TRBV28 and J is TRBJ2-1; 9 nucleotides line up with TRBD1. Germline CDR1 MDHEN, CDR2 SYDVKM. V shed 3 bases, J shed 8 bases, and the junction held 8 bases outside the gene matches. There are 15 residues in the CDR3. The CDR3 DNA reads as TGTGCCAGCAGTTTTCATGGACAGGGGCCTGATGAGCAGTTCTTC. Protein product: CASSFHGQGPDEQFF. Combining the CDR3 with reference TRBV28 and TRBJ2-1 gives the whole variable domain DVKVTQSSRYLVKRTGEKVFLECVQDMDHENMFWYRQDPGLGLRLIYFSYDVKMKEKGDIPEGYSVSREKKERFSLILESASTNQTSMYLCASSFHGQGPDEQFFGPGTRLTVL.

The chain links TRBV2 to TRBJ2-7, with 7 bases identical to TRBD2. CDR1 and CDR2 (germline): SNHLY, FYNNEI. The CDR3 runs 14 residues. V lost 4 bases, J lost 4 bases, and 7 bases stayed unmatched. CDR3 sequence: CASSGAGVHYEQYF. CDR3 coding DNA: TGTGCCAGCAGTGGGGCGGGGGTGCATTACGAGCAGTACTTC.